This T cell receptor beta chain was documented in a study of T cell responses to AZD1222 COVID-19 vaccine. Study-wide results and limits: Mapped onto spike, vaccine-associated CD4 TCRs spanned it and were dominant at 160-218 and 743-854. Repertoire sampling occurred only after the peak T cell response.

CDR3 length: 15 residues. J lost 3 bases, V lost 3 bases, and 5 bases had no gene match. Germline lookup yields CDR1 LGHNA and CDR2 YSLEER. This clone appeared once. Its target is not known. Sequencing was performed with immunoSEQ multiplex PCR; in TCRdb, only in-frame clones are kept and a portion is missing. Of approximately 120,000 clones listed, roughly 86% are singletons. The chain uses TRBV4-3 and TRBJ2-7; the match to TRBD1 covers 10 bases. The sample consisted of peripheral blood, taken on day 0 of MenACWY control vaccination. The sequence was collected from an adult in good health. This CDR3 is CASSQGQGNRYEQYF. The CDR3 DNA reads as TGCGCCAGCAGCCAGGGACAGGGGAACCGCTACGAGCAGTACTTC.